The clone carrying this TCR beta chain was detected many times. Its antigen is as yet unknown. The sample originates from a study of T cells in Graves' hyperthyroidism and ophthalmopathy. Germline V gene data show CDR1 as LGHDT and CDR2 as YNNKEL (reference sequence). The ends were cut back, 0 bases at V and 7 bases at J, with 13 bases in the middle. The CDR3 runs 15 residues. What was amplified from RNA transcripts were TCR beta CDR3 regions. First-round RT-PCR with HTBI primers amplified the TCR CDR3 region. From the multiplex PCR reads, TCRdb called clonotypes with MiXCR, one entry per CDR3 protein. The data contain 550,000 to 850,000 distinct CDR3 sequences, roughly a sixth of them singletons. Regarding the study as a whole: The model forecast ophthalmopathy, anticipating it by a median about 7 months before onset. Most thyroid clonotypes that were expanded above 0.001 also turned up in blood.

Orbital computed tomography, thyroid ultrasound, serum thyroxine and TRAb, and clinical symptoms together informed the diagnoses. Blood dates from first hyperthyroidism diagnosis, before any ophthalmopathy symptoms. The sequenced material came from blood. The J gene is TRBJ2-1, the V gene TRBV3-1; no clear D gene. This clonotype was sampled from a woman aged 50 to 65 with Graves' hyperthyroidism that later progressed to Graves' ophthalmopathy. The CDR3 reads CASSQDTLGVNEQFF. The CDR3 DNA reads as TGTGCCAGCAGCCAAGATACGCTAGGAGTTAATGAGCAGTTCTTC.